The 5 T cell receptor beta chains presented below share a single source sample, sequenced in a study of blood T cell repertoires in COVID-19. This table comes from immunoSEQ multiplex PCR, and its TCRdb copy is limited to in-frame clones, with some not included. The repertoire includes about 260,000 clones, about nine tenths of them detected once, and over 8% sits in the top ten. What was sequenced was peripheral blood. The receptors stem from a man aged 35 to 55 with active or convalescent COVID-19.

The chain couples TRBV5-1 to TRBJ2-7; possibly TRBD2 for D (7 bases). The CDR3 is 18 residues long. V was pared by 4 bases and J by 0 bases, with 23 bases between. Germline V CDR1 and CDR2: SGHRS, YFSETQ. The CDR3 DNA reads TGCGCCAGCAGCGCCGGGGGGCGGGGTAGCCGGGACTCCTACGAGCAGTACTTC. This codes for CASSAGGRGSRDSYEQYF.

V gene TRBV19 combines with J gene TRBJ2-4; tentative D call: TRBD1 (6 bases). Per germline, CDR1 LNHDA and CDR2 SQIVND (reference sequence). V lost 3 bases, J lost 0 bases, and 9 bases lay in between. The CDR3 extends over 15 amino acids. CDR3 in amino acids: CASSIYREAKNIQYF. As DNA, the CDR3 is TGTGCCAGTAGTATTTACAGGGAAGCCAAAAACATTCAGTACTTC.

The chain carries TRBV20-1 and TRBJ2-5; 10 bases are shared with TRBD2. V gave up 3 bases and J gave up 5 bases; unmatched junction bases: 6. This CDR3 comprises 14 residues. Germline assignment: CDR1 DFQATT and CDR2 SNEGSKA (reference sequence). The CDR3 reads CSASRTSGKETQYF. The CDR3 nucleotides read TGCAGTGCTAGTAGGACTAGCGGAAAGGAGACCCAGTACTTC.

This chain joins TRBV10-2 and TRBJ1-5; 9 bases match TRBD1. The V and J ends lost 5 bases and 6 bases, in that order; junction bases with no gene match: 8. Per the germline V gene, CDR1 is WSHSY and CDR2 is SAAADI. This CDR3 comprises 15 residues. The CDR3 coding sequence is TGCGCCAGCAGTACCGGGACAGGGTTGGGTCAGCCCCAGCATTTT. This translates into CASSTGTGLGQPQHF.

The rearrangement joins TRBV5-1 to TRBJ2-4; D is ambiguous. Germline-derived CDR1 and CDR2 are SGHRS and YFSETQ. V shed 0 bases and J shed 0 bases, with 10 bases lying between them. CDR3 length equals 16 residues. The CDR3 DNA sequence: TGCGCCAGCAGCTTGGATTCACTTCTAGCCAAAAACATTCAGTACTTC. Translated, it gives CASSLDSLLAKNIQYF.